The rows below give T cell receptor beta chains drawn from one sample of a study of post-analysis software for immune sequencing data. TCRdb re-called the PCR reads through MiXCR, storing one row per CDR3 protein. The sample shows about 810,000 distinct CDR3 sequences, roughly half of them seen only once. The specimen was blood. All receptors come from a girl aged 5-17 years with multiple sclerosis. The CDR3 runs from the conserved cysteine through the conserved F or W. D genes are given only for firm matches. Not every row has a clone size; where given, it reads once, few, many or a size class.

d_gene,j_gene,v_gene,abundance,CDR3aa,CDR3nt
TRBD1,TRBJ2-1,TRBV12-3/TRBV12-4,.,CASRPAGTAYNEQFF,TGTGCCAGCAGGCCGGCCGGGACAGCATACAATGAGCAGTTCTTC
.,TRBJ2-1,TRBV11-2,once,CASSPNPLPGNNEQFF,TGTGCCAGCAGTCCGAACCCACTGCCAGGGAACAATGAGCAGTTCTTC
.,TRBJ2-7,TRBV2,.,CASSEGSSRSEQYF,TGTGCCAGCAGTGAGGGCAGCTCTCGAAGCGAGCAGTACTTC
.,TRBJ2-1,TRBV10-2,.,CASSIREDNEQFF,TGCGCCAGCAGTATCCGGGAAGACAATGAGCAGTTCTTC
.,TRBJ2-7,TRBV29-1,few,CSVLGHGGEQYF,TGCAGCGTCCTCGGACACGGTGGAGAGCAGTACTTC
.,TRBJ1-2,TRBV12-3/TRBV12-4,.,CATVPVDYGYTF,TGTGCCACCGTCCCAGTGGACTATGGCTACACCTTC
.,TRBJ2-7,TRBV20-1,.,CSATGHRSSYEQYF,TGCAGTGCTACGGGACACCGGAGCTCCTACGAGCAGTACTTC
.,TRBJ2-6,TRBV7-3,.,CASSLGRDTLISGANVLTF,TGTGCCAGCAGCTTAGGGAGGGACACACTGATCTCTGGGGCCAACGTCCTGACTTTC
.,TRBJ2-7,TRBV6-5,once,CASSPRGSYNEQYF,TGTGCCAGCAGCCCCCGGGGTTCCTACAATGAGCAGTACTTC
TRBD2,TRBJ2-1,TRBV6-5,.,CASSPTSGFYNEQFF,TGTGCCAGCAGTCCCACTAGCGGGTTTTACAATGAGCAGTTCTTC
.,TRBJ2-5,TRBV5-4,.,CASSLEWRETQYF,TGTGCCAGCAGCTTGGAGTGGAGGGAGACCCAGTACTTC
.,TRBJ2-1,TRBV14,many,CASSQVRIFSGSYNEQFF,TGTGCCAGCAGCCAAGTTCGAATCTTTAGCGGCTCCTACAATGAGCAGTTCTTC
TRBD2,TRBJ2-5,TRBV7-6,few,CASTPRVGLAETQYF,TGTGCCAGCACCCCAAGGGTGGGACTAGCGGAGACCCAGTACTTC
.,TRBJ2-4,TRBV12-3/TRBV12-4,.,CASSFLQYF,TGTGCCAGCAGTTTTTTACAGTACTTC
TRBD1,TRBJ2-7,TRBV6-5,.,CASSYSKAGGYEQYF,TGTGCCAGCAGTTACTCGAAGGCAGGGGGCTACGAGCAGTACTTC